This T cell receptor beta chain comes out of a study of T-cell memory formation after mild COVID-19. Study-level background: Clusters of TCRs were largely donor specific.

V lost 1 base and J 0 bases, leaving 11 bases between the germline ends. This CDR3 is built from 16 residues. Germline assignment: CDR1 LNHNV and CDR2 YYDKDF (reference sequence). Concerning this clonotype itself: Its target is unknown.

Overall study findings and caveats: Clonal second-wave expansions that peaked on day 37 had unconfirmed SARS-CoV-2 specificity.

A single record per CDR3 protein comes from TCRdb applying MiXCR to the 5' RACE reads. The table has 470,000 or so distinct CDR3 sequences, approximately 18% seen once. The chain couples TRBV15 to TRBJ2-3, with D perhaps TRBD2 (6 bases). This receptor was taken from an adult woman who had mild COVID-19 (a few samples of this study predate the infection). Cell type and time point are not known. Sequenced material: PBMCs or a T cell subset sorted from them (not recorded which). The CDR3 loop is CATSRVPGLSTDTQYF. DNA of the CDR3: TGTGCCACCAGCAGAGTTCCGGGACTTAGCACAGATACGCAGTATTTT.